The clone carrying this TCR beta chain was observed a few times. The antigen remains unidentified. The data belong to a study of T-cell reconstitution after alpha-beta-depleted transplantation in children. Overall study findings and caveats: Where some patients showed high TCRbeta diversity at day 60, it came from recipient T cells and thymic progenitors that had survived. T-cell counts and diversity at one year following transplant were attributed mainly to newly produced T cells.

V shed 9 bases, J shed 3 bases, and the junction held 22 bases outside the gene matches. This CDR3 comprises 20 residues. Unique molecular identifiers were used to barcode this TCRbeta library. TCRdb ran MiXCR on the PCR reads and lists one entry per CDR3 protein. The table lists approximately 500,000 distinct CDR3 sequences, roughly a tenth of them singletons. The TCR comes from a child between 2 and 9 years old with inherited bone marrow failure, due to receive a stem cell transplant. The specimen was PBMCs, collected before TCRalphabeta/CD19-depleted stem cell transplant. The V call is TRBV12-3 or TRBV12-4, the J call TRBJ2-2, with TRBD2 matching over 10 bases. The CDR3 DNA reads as TGTGCCAGACGGCGACCTCTGGGGCTAGCGGGAGAGACGGACACCGGGGAGCTGTTTTTT. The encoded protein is CARRRPLGLAGETDTGELFF.